The rows below give T cell receptor beta chains drawn from one sample of a study of blood T cell repertoires in COVID-19. Generated by immunoSEQ multiplex PCR, the TCRdb table keeps only in-frame clones and is missing some. The sample yields roughly 150,000 clones, 70% to 85% seen once. The material sequenced was PBMCs or T cells enriched from blood (not recorded which). The receptors come from a woman in her seventies in a cohort exposed to, infected with or recovered from COVID-19 (not recorded which). The CDR3 runs from the conserved cysteine through the conserved F or W. The order of the fields is J gene, V gene, CDR3 protein.

>TRBJ2-7|TRBV29-1
CSVGGTYEQYF
>TRBJ2-7|TRBV18
CASSPGQGLNEQYF
>TRBJ2-3|TRBV7-9
CASSLQGAVTDTQYF
>TRBJ2-2|TRBV28
CASSLVQGNTGELFF
>TRBJ1-4|TRBV5-1
CASSEGTATNEKLFF
>TRBJ2-7|TRBV24-1
CATSSVPYEQYF
>TRBJ1-6|TRBV18
CASSADRVWSPLHF
>TRBJ2-1|TRBV9
CASSPGGGGGQNEQFF
>TRBJ2-7|TRBV11-2
CASSLPGTGVGQYF
>TRBJ1-6|TRBV3-1/TRBV3-2
CASSQHGTGGNSPLHF
>TRBJ2-3|TRBV28
CASSVSGRGTDTQYF
>TRBJ2-3|TRBV3-1/TRBV3-2
CASSQTAGQTQYF
>TRBJ1-1|TRBV19
CASSISPTGIKAFF
>TRBJ2-1|TRBV28
CASRPTGTSGVEQFF
>TRBJ2-7|TRBV20-1
CSATGSYEQYF
>TRBJ2-1|TRBV28
CASSLLGTSGSDEQFF
>TRBJ1-1|TRBV11-3
CASSLAGRENTEAFF
>TRBJ2-7|TRBV11-3
CASSSSTGVHEQYF
>TRBJ2-1|TRBV28
CASSPGTGEYNEQFF
>TRBJ1-4|TRBV24-1
CATSDWGQGGNEKLFF
>TRBJ1-1|TRBV30
CAWSVSVEAFF
>TRBJ2-1|TRBV7-2
CASSLRPSGGDEQFF
>TRBJ2-7|TRBV11-3
CASSSRDNYEQYF
>TRBJ2-1|TRBV7-2
CASSAQGKGNEQFF
>TRBJ2-1|TRBV2
CASSEWLDLKKFF
>TRBJ1-6|TRBV7-8
CASSPRRGYQKRDLNSPLHF
>TRBJ1-4|TRBV13
CASSARATGEKLFF
>TRBJ2-1|TRBV7-2
CASRTTGVNEQFF
>TRBJ1-4|TRBV2
CASSWDLTNEKLFF
>TRBJ2-3|TRBV23-1
CAIIAIPSTDTQYF
>TRBJ1-1|TRBV6-1
CASSEDFRNTEAFF
>TRBJ1-5|TRBV4-2
CASSQDSRQPQHF
>TRBJ1-1|TRBV24-1
CATSDLLCSGDRGNTEAFF
>TRBJ2-2|TRBV2
CASKGQPNTGELFF
>TRBJ1-3|TRBV7-9
CASSSQGSAGNTIYF
>TRBJ2-7|TRBV27
CASSPESYSYEQYF
>TRBJ1-2|TRBV7-9
CASSQWDRVAYGYTF
>TRBJ1-6|TRBV7-2
CASSLWQGTGSPLHF
>TRBJ2-5|TRBV7-2
CASSLDRARQETQYF
>TRBJ2-1|TRBV6-2/TRBV6-3
CASSYTPAPGYNEQFF
>TRBJ1-1|TRBV10-3
CAISEHRNTEAFF
>TRBJ2-1|TRBV7-8
CASSPRDRGYNEQFF
>TRBJ1-5|TRBV9
CASSVEWAPMGRGNQPQHF
>TRBJ2-7|TRBV18
CASSPRQVQVAGEQYF
>TRBJ2-7|TRBV28
CASSPTGQGSYEQYF
>TRBJ1-2|TRBV12-2
CASRSVPYRTLLYYGYTF
>TRBJ1-2|TRBV18
CASSPRGPESGYTF
>TRBJ2-5|TRBV7-3
CASGRAEGETQYF
>TRBJ1-6|TRBV27
CASSWTGVESPLHF
>TRBJ1-5|TRBV28
CASAERSQPQHF
>TRBJ2-2|TRBV5-6
CASSLSTGELFF
>TRBJ2-5|TRBV7-6
CASSHKAGPETQYF
>TRBJ2-5|TRBV9
CASSAFAGGRETQYF
>TRBJ2-3|TRBV19
CASSMKFATSTDTQYF
>TRBJ2-3|TRBV4-3
CASSQQGIGDTQYF
>TRBJ1-5|TRBV28
CASSSVGQGRQPQHF
>TRBJ1-1|TRBV28
CASSSPDTGYTEAFF